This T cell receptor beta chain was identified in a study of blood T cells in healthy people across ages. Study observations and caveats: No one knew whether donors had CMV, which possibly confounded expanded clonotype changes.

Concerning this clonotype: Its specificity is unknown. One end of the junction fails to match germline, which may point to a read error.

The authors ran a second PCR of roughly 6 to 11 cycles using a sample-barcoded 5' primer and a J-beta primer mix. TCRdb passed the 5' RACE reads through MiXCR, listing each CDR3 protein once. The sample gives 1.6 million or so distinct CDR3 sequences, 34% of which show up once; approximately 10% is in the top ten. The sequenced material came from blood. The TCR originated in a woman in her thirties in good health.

In DNA form, the CDR3 reads TGTGCCAGCAGCTCCCCCGGGACAGGGTACAATGGGCAGTTCTTC. Protein product: CASSSPGTGYNGQFF. This rearrangement joins TRBV7-3 to TRBJ2-1; 9 positions match TRBD1. Germline assignment: CDR1 SGHTA and CDR2 FQGTGA. The CDR3 loop spans 15 amino acids.